The 29 T cell receptor beta chains below come from one sample, sequenced in a study of cytomegalovirus exposure and HLA in healthy donors. Researchers ran the PCR with 60 Vbeta and 13 Jbeta primers. Repertoires were generated with immunoSEQ multiplex PCR, while TCRdb's copy carries only in-frame clones and drops some. The repertoire holds about 190,000 clones, roughly four fifths seen once, with about a tenth in the top ten. Material for sequencing was PBMCs. The receptors originated from a woman between 45 and 65 years old in good health and CMV-seropositive.

V gene TRBV6-1 combines with J gene TRBJ1-2, with D uncertain. The CDR3 covers 13 residues. Germline V gene lookup returns CDR1 MNHNS and CDR2 SASEGT. Trimming stripped 4 bases from V and 4 bases from J, with 10 bases between. The CDR3 nucleotides are TGTGCCAGCAGTGCCTCGGGGTTCTATGGCTACACCTTC. Residues: CASSASGFYGYTF.

In nucleotides, the CDR3 is TGTGCCAGCAGCCGGCTGCGAGCGGGGAGGGTTGAAGCTTTCTTT. Translation: CASSRLRAGRVEAFF. The chain couples TRBV11-2 to TRBJ1-1; D gene uncertain. CDR1 and CDR2 (germline): SGHAT, FQNNGV. This CDR3 is 15 amino acids long. Trimming stripped 5 bases from V and 7 bases from J, with 20 bases between. The full variable domain, its missing parts supplied by reference TRBV11-2 and TRBJ1-1, is EAGVAQSPRYKIIEKRQSVAFWCNPISGHATLYWYQQILGQGPKLLIQFQNNGVVDDSQLPKDRFSAERLKGVDSTLKIQPAKLEDSAVYLCASSRLRAGRVEAFFGQGTRLTVV.

The rearrangement uses TRBV18 and TRBJ1-2; 10 nucleotides line up with TRBD1. Trimming cost V 3 bases and J 5 bases; bases outside gene matches: 0. CDR1 KGHSH and CDR2 LQKENI come from the germline V gene. The CDR3 loop spans 13 amino acids. CDR3 bases: TGTGCCAGCTCACCGGACAGGGGGTATGGCTACACCTTC. Translation: CASSPDRGYGYTF.

The genes are TRBV5-8 and TRBJ1-2, with 8 bases lining up with TRBD1. Germline V lookup: CDR1 SGHTS, CDR2 YDEGEE. J was trimmed by 3 bases and V by 3 bases; bases with no gene match: 7. This CDR3 is built from 15 residues. DNA for the CDR3: TGTGCCAGCAGCTCCGGACAGGGATATGACTATGGCTACACCTTC. Residues: CASSSGQGYDYGYTF.

The V call is TRBV7-9, the J call TRBJ1-6; D not resolved. Per the germline V gene, CDR1 is SEHNR and CDR2 is FQNEAQ (reference sequence). Trimming took 5 bases from V and 12 from J, leaving 17 bases between them. The CDR3 sequence is 14 residues long. Here the CDR3 reads CASSPPLSAQPLHF. CDR3 sequence (DNA): TGTGCCAGCAGCCCCCCCCTCAGCGCTCAACCCCTCCACTTT.

The V and J genes are TRBV7-5 and TRBJ2-2; the table's D call, TRBD1, has no DNA check behind it. TRBV7-5 has pseudogene status. The CDR3 extends over 18 amino acids. The CDR3 region has the DNA TGTGCCAGAAGCTCCCTAGGTCCTGGGGGCCCGAACACCGGGGAGCTGTTTTTT. Protein: CARSSLGPGGPNTGELFF.

This sequence joins TRBV5-6 and TRBJ1-6, with D uncertain. The V end was cut by 0 bases, the J end by 5 bases, with 15 bases between. Germline V gene lookup returns CDR1 SGHDT and CDR2 YYEEEE. This CDR3 region has 17 residues. In nucleotides, the CDR3 is TGTGCCAGCAGCTTGGGGACGGCCCGAGGGAATAATTCACCCCTCCACTTT. It specifies CASSLGTARGNNSPLHF.

The chain employs TRBV11-1 and TRBJ2-7; D call uncertain. The CDR3 is 14 residues long. Germline CDR1 SGHAT, CDR2 FQDESV (reference sequence). V lost 1 base and J 3 bases, leaving 10 bases between the germline ends. The CDR3: CASSLVAGNYEQYF. In DNA form, the CDR3 reads TGTGCCAGCAGCTTAGTTGCAGGAAACTACGAGCAGTACTTC.

This clone has just one count. This chain joins TRBV9 and TRBJ1-2; D is ambiguous. Trimming pared 0 bases from V and 4 bases from J, leaving 10 bases between. The V gene's germline CDR1 is SGDLS and CDR2 YYNGEE. The CDR3 sequence is 14 residues long. In DNA form, the CDR3 reads TGTGCCAGCAGCGTAGCCGCCGGGGTCTATGGCTACACCTTC. It codes for CASSVAAGVYGYTF.

The chain is built from TRBV19 and TRBJ1-3, with D tentatively TRBD1 (5 bases). CDR1 and CDR2 from the germline V gene are LNHDA and SQIVND (reference sequence). This CDR3 has 16 residues. V lost 5 bases and J lost 0, with 14 bases in between. CDR3 nucleotide sequence: TGTGCCAGTAGTGGGACTACACGGGTCTCTGGAAACACCATATATTTT. It encodes CASSGTTRVSGNTIYF.

The V call is TRBV5-1, the J call TRBJ1-1; possibly TRBD1 for D (6 bases). V was clipped by 0 bases and J by 3 bases, with 21 bases between them. The length of the CDR3 is 18 residues. Germline V gene data show CDR1 as SGHRS and CDR2 as YFSETQ. CDR3 residues: CASSLDRQGINRDTEAFF. In nucleotides, the CDR3 is TGCGCCAGCAGCTTGGATCGTCAGGGGATAAATCGGGACACTGAAGCTTTCTTT.

The chain is built from TRBV4-2 and TRBJ2-7; D unresolved. The CDR3 is 13 amino acids. Germline values: CDR1 LGHNA, CDR2 YNFKEQ. Trimming removed 1 base at V and 7 bases at J, with 11 bases between. Here the CDR3 DNA reads TGTGCCAGCAGCCAAGTGGGTGGGCTAGAGCAGTACTTC. Its protein product is CASSQVGGLEQYF.

The V call is TRBV6-4, the J call TRBJ2-3, with 10 bases lining up with TRBD1. V gave up 6 bases and J gave up 7 bases; unmatched junction bases: 7. The CDR3 loop spans 14 amino acids. Germline V CDR1 and CDR2: MRHNA, SNTAGT. CDR3 in DNA: TGTGCCAGCAGACCGACAGGGGGCAGAAATACGCAGTATTTT. Encoded protein: CASRPTGGRNTQYF.

The chain uses TRBV10-3 and TRBJ2-5; TRBD1 is a possible D gene (6 bases). The CDR3 has 16 amino acids. V dropped 4 bases and J dropped 0 bases, with 15 bases sitting between them. Germline CDR1 ENHRY, CDR2 SYGVKD. The CDR3 region is CAISVDQGSNQETQYF. CDR3 bases: TGTGCCATCAGTGTCGATCAGGGGTCTAACCAAGAGACCCAGTACTTC.

The DNA of the CDR3 is TGTGCCAGCAGTTCCCTCCCCGGGGGGGCAACAGATACGCAGTATTTT. It yields the protein CASSSLPGGATDTQYF. The chain is built from TRBV27 and TRBJ2-3; 8 positions match TRBD2. The CDR3 loop spans 16 amino acids. From germline, CDR1 is MNHEY and CDR2 SMNVEV (reference sequence). J gave up 3 bases and V 4 bases, and 9 bases lay outside the gene matches.

The rearrangement joins TRBV29-1 to TRBJ2-6, with 8 nucleotides matching TRBD1. V gave up 6 bases and J gave up 4 bases; unmatched junction bases: 5. This CDR3 spans 14 amino acids. Germline V gives CDR1 SQVTM, CDR2 ANQGSEA. This chain's CDR3 is CSVMDRAGANVLTF. The CDR3 bases are TGCAGCGTCATGGACAGGGCCGGGGCCAACGTCCTGACTTTC.

This chain links TRBV7-8 with TRBJ1-2; D remains ambiguous. The ends were cut back, 5 bases at V and 4 bases at J, with 14 bases in the middle. Germline loops: CDR1 SGHVS, CDR2 FQNEAQ. CDR3 size: 14 residues. CDR3 coding DNA: TGTGCCAGCAGCCCCCGGGGAGGGAGCTATGGCTACACCTTC. Its translation is CASSPRGGSYGYTF.

The chain combines TRBV5-4 with TRBJ2-5; the D is unclear. Looked up from germline, CDR1 is SGHNT and CDR2 is YYREEE (reference sequence). The CDR3 is made up of 16 amino acids. With 0 bases removed from V and 7 bases from J, the gap between germline ends came to 19 bases. The CDR3 bases are TGTGCCAGCAGCTTGGCCGGGTTAGTGGAGAGAGGGACCCAGTACTTC. As protein: CASSLAGLVERGTQYF.

The V call is TRBV4-1, the J call TRBJ1-2; tentative D call: TRBD1 (5 bases). The germline V and J ends were trimmed by 0 bases and 3 bases, with 17 bases remaining between them. Germline V gene lookup returns CDR1 MGHRA and CDR2 YSYEKL. The CDR3 loop spans 17 amino acids. This CDR3 is CASSQDLTRGGDYGYTF. Here the CDR3 DNA reads TGCGCCAGCAGCCAAGACCTTACGCGGGGGGGGGACTATGGCTACACCTTC.

This sequence joins TRBV6-1 and TRBJ1-2; D not certain. The CDR3 length is 12 residues. Germline V gene lookup returns CDR1 MNHNS and CDR2 SASEGT. The V and J ends lost 10 bases and 6 bases respectively, with 15 bases between them. For the CDR3, the DNA is TGTGCCACCGACCGGACTTCTGATGGCTACACCTTC. Its translation: CATDRTSDGYTF.

V usage is TRBV27 and J usage is TRBJ2-2, with D maybe TRBD1 (7 bases). V dropped 7 bases and J dropped 3 bases, with 9 bases sitting between them. This CDR3 has 13 residues. Germline lookup yields CDR1 MNHEY and CDR2 SMNVEV (reference sequence). The CDR3 bases are TGTGCCAGCACCAGGGGGGACACCGGGGAGCTGTTTTTT. Protein sequence: CASTRGDTGELFF.

V usage is TRBV19 and J usage is TRBJ1-2; 7 bases align to TRBD1. Germline loops: CDR1 LNHDA, CDR2 SQIVND (reference sequence). V lost 4 bases to trimming and J lost 6 bases; unmatched junction nucleotides: 8. The CDR3 extends over 14 amino acids. The CDR3 DNA reads TGTGCCAGTAGTAGCGGGGACAGAGTCCATGGCTACACCTTC. This encodes CASSSGDRVHGYTF.

V and J are TRBV19 and TRBJ1-1, with D perhaps TRBD1 (6 bases). V was shortened by 6 bases and J by 1 base, with 21 bases between the two germline ends. Per the germline V gene, CDR1 is LNHDA and CDR2 is SQIVND (reference sequence). CDR3 length: 17 amino acids. DNA for the CDR3: TGTGCCAGTAGACCGGACAGTACAATCCCCGGGAACACTGAAGCTTTCTTT. Translation: CASRPDSTIPGNTEAFF.

V is TRBV5-1 and J is TRBJ1-3; tentative D call: TRBD1 (6 bases). This CDR3 is built from 15 residues. Germline V CDR1 and CDR2: SGHRS, YFSETQ. V lost 4 bases and J lost 0, with 11 bases in between. The CDR3 region has the DNA TGCGCCAGCAGCCCAGGGGACAACTCTGGAAACACCATATATTTT. Amino acids: CASSPGDNSGNTIYF.

The chain has TRBV7-9 and TRBJ1-4; 7 nucleotides line up with TRBD1. CDR1 and CDR2 (germline): SEHNR, FQNEAQ (reference sequence). There are 15 residues in the CDR3. V shed 5 bases, J shed 4 bases, and the junction held 7 bases outside the gene matches. CDR3 in amino acids: CASSPGQDHNEKLFF. CDR3 DNA sequence: TGTGCCAGCAGCCCAGGACAGGACCATAATGAAAAACTGTTTTTT.

V usage is TRBV18 and J usage is TRBJ1-1; TRBD1 agrees at 9 bases. Germline assignment: CDR1 KGHSH and CDR2 LQKENI. With V trimmed by 3 bases and J by 3 bases, 2 bases remained unmatched. This CDR3 contains 14 residues. DNA of the CDR3: TGTGCCAGCTCACCGGACAGGGGAGACACTGAAGCTTTCTTT. Amino acids: CASSPDRGDTEAFF.

This chain uses TRBV2 with TRBJ2-3; the match to TRBD1 covers 7 bases. The germline gives CDR1 SNHLY, CDR2 FYNNEI. The CDR3 has 12 amino acids. V lost 9 bases, J lost 5 bases, and 5 bases stayed unmatched. The CDR3 DNA follows: TGTGCCAGAGGACCAGGGGGAGATACGCAGTATTTT. Protein sequence: CARGPGGDTQYF.

The V gene is TRBV5-1, the J gene TRBJ1-5; D possibly corresponds to TRBD1 (6 bases). The CDR3 sequence is 15 residues long. Trimming removed 3 bases at V and 2 bases at J, with 12 bases between. The V gene's germline CDR1 is SGHRS and CDR2 YFSETQ. CDR3 sequence reads: CASSSQGGGNQPQHF. In DNA form, the CDR3 reads TGCGCCAGCAGCTCCCAAGGGGGTGGCAATCAGCCCCAGCATTTT.

The CDR3 DNA reads TGTGCCAGCACGGCTCAGGGACAGGAGGACGAGCAGTACTTC. Translating gives CASTAQGQEDEQYF. This rearrangement joins TRBV18 to TRBJ2-7; 8 nucleotides match TRBD1. The length of the CDR3 is 14 residues. Unmatched junction bases numbered 11, after V lost 8 bases and J lost 5 bases. From germline, CDR1 is KGHSH and CDR2 LQKENI.